This entry describes one T cell receptor (beta chain). Germline V gives CDR1 LGHDT, CDR2 YNNKEL (reference sequence). This CDR3 contains 16 residues. V lost 2 bases and J lost 1; bases outside the gene matches: 5. The data were obtained in a study of blood T cell repertoires in COVID-19. Data came from immunoSEQ multiplex PCR; TCRdb stores just in-frame clones and leaves some out. The table lists nearly 250,000 clones, more than 75% of them singletons, with 2% to 2.5% in the top ten. This receptor was taken from a woman between 45 and 65 years old who had recovered from COVID-19. The J gene is TRBJ1-3, the V gene TRBV3-1 (or the pseudogene TRBV3-2), with TRBD1 matching 7 bases. Sequenced material: PBMCs or T cells enriched from blood (not recorded which). The CDR3, as DNA: TGTGCCAGCAGCCAACAGGGGGTAGTTTCTGGAAACACCATATATTTT. This sequence encodes CASSQQGVVSGNTIYF.